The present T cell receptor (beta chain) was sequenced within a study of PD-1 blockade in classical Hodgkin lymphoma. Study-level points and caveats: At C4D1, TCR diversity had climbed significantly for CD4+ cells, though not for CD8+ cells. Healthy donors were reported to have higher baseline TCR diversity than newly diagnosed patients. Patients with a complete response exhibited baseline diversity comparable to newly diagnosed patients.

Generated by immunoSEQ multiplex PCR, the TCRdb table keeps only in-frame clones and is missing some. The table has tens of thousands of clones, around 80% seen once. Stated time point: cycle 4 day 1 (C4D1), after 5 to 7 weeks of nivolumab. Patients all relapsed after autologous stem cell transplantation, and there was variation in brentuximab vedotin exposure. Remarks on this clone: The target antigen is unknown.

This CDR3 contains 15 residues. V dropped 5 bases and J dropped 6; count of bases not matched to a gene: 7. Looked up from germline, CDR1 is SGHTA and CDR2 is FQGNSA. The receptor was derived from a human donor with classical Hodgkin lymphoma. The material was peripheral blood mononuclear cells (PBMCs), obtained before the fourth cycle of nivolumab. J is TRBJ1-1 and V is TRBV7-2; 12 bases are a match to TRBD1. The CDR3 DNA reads TGTGCCAGCAGCCAGGGGACAGGGGGCCAGGCTGAAGCTTTCTTT. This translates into CASSQGTGGQAEAFF.